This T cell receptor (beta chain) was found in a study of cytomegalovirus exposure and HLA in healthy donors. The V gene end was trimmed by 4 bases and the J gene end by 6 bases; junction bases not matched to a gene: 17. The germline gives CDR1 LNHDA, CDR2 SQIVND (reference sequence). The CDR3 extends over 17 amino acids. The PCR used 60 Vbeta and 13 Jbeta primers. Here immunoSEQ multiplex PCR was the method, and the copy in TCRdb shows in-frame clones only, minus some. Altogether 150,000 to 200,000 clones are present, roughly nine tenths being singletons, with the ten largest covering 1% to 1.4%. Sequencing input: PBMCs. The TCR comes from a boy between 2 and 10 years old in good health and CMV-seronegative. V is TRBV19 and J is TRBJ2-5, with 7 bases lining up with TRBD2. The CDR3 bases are TGTGCCAGTAGTACCATCTCTCAGGGAGGGAGAGGGAAGACCCAGTACTTC. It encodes CASSTISQGGRGKTQYF.